Listed below are T cell receptor beta chains from one sample, sequenced in a study of cytotoxic CD8 clonotypes in ibrutinib-treated CLL. The repertoire was sequenced with immunoSEQ multiplex PCR; TCRdb's copy has only in-frame clones and lacks some. The sample lists some 160,000 clones, about four fifths seen once, with around 2% in the top ten. This material consisted of PBMCs, taken after 12 months of ibrutinib treatment. These receptors were collected from a human donor with chronic lymphocytic leukemia. Both conserved end residues are part of each CDR3. Each record gives: CDR3 protein, CDR3 DNA, V gene, D gene, clone size, J gene. A D gene is named only where the DNA matches it firmly. Only part of the rows carry a size: once, few, many, or a class if the clone is expanded.

CASSSNQKGLAGTNEQFF TGTGCCAGCAGCTCAAACCAAAAGGGACTAGCGGGGACCAATGAGCAGTTCTTC TRBV7-3 TRBD2 - TRBJ2-1
CASSPIGFDPGSYNEQFF TGTGCCAGCTCACCAATCGGGTTCGACCCAGGGTCCTACAATGAGCAGTTCTTC TRBV18 - few TRBJ2-1
CASSREENEKLFF TGTGCCAGCTCACGGGAAGAAAATGAAAAACTGTTTTTT TRBV18 - - TRBJ1-4
CASSQDVYSGANVLTF TGTGCCAGCAGCCAGGATGTGTACTCTGGGGCCAACGTCCTGACTTTC TRBV7-6 - - TRBJ2-6
CASSYSTGTDQPQHF TGTGCCAGCAGTTACTCGACAGGTACTGATCAGCCCCAGCATTTT TRBV6-5 - - TRBJ1-5
CASSYQDGPQETQYF TGTGCCAGCAGCTATCAGGACGGACCCCAAGAGACCCAGTACTTC TRBV7-2 - few TRBJ2-5
CASTKARSGANVLTF TGTGCCAGCACCAAGGCGAGGTCTGGGGCCAACGTCCTGACTTTC TRBV5-6 - - TRBJ2-6
CASSLTGVGQASNYGYTF TGTGCCAGCAGTTTGACGGGGGTAGGGCAGGCTTCTAACTATGGCTACACCTTC TRBV28 - - TRBJ1-2
CSVEEMGGSGANVLTF TGCAGCGTTGAAGAAATGGGAGGTTCTGGGGCCAACGTCCTGACTTTC TRBV29-1 - - TRBJ2-6
CASSSQGASYEQYF TGTGCCAGCAGTTCCCAGGGGGCCTCCTACGAGCAGTACTTC TRBV6-5 TRBD1 - TRBJ2-7
CASSQETRGWVTQYF TGCGCCAGCAGCCAAGAGACTAGGGGGTGGGTCACGCAGTATTTT TRBV4-1 - - TRBJ2-3
CASSWGGLNTEAFF TGTGCCAGCAGTTGGGGAGGTCTAAACACTGAAGCTTTCTTT TRBV27 - - TRBJ1-1
CASRARGSTDTQYF TGTGCCAGCAGGGCAAGGGGGAGTACAGATACGCAGTATTTT TRBV6-6 - - TRBJ2-3
CASSLGPGQTYEQYF TGTGCCAGCAGCTTAGGTCCGGGACAAACCTACGAGCAGTACTTC TRBV7-2 - - TRBJ2-7
CASSLGQYEQYF TGCGCCAGCAGCCTCGGACAGTACGAGCAGTACTTC TRBV5-1 - once TRBJ2-7
CASSLSWTEYSYEQYF TGTGCCAGCAGTTTAAGTTGGACAGAATACTCCTACGAGCAGTACTTC TRBV28 - - TRBJ2-7
CAWSFRGGISYNEQFF TGTGCCTGGAGTTTCCGGGGGGGTATCTCCTACAATGAGCAGTTCTTC TRBV30 TRBD2 - TRBJ2-1
CASSFPSGGASADTQYF TGTGCCAGCAGCTTTCCTAGCGGGGGGGCTTCGGCAGATACGCAGTATTTT TRBV5-4 TRBD2 - TRBJ2-3
CASSPGTTRSTDTQYF TGTGCCAGCAGCCCGGGGACAACCAGGAGCACAGATACGCAGTATTTT TRBV7-2 - - TRBJ2-3
CASSQGKITGAEQYF TGTGCCAGCAGCCAAGGGAAAATTACAGGGGCCGAGCAGTACTTC TRBV5-8 TRBD1 - TRBJ2-7
CASLRLSRPYEQYF TGTGCCAGCCTGCGCCTCTCTCGACCCTACGAGCAGTACTTC TRBV6-5 - - TRBJ2-7
CASSRDTGQGGQPQHF TGTGCCAGCAGCAGGGACACGGGACAGGGGGGTCAGCCCCAGCATTTT TRBV21-1 - - TRBJ1-5
CASSLVRSYNSPLHF TGTGCCAGCAGCTTAGTGCGCAGCTATAATTCACCCCTCCACTTT TRBV7-2 - - TRBJ1-6
CASSLGRGAPGEQYF TGCGCCAGCAGCTTGGGGCGGGGGGCGCCGGGGGAGCAGTACTTC TRBV5-1 TRBD2 - TRBJ2-7
CASSQDLISLPGELFF TGCGCCAGCAGCCAAGACCTCATTAGTCTACCCGGGGAGCTGTTTTTT TRBV4-3 - few TRBJ2-2
CASSPAGSTDTQYF TGTGCCAGCAGTCCAGCGGGTAGCACAGATACGCAGTATTTT TRBV2 - - TRBJ2-3
CASSGVRATSGRPSTDTQYF TGTGCCAGCAGCGGGGTACGGGCGACTAGCGGGAGACCTAGCACAGATACGCAGTATTTT TRBV2 TRBD2 few TRBJ2-3